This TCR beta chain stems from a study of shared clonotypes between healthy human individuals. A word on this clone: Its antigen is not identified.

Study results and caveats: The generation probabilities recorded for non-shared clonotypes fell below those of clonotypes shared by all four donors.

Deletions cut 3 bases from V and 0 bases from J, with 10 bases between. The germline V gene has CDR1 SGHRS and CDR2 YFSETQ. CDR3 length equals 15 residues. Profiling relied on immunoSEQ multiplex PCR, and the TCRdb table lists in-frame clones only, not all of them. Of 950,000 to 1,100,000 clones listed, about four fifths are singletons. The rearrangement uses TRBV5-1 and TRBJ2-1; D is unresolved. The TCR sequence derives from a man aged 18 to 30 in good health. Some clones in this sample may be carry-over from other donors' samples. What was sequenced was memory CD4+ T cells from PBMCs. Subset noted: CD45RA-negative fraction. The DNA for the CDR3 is TGCGCCAGCAGCTCCGACCCGAGCTCCTACAATGAGCAGTTCTTC. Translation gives CASSSDPSSYNEQFF.